Presented here are 19 T cell receptor beta chains from one specimen sequenced in a study of T cell responses to AZD1222 COVID-19 vaccine (dated by TCRdb to about 2021). The library was obtained by the immunoSEQ multiplex PCR assay. The source is immuneACCESS, and TCRdb retained only in-frame sequences with V and J called. Part of the clones is not carried over; for the studies checked, unresolved V genes explain less than half of this, and the remainder is unexplained. This sample is represented by approximately 70,000 clones; about nine tenths of them were singletons. The top ten hold around 24% of the sample. The sample's time point label is to be understood as: baseline before first vaccination. Source: peripheral blood, taken on day 0 of AZD1222 vaccination. These receptors all come from an adult in good health.

The CDR3 sequence: CSVYPEPGRLATNEKLFF. Here the CDR3 DNA reads TGCAGCGTTTATCCCGAACCGGGGAGACTCGCAACTAATGAAAAACTGTTTTTT. The chain has TRBV29-1 and TRBJ1-4; the D is unclear. Germline CDR1 SQVTM, CDR2 ANQGSEA. Between the trimmed V and J ends, which lost 5 bases and 0 bases, there was a span of 22 bases. The CDR3 consists of 18 residues.

This clone came up once. The gene calls are TRBV7-2 and TRBJ1-4; D remains unclear. Germline-derived CDR1 and CDR2 are SGHTA and FQGNSA. Trimming removed 1 base from V and 14 bases from J, with 17 bases in between. The CDR3 is made up of 14 amino acids. The DNA of the CDR3 is TGTGCCAGCAGCTTAGGCGCAGCCTCGGGCGACCTGTTTTTT. Protein product: CASSLGAASGDLFF.

This clone was observed a single time. This sequence joins TRBV4-2 and TRBJ2-1, with 8 nucleotides matching TRBD1. Germline values: CDR1 LGHNA, CDR2 YNFKEQ. The trim removed 3 bases at V and 0 bases at J, leaving 4 bases unmatched. The CDR3 length is 16 residues. The CDR3 loop is CASSQTGESSYNEQFF. In DNA form, the CDR3 reads TGTGCCAGCAGCCAGACAGGGGAAAGCTCCTACAATGAGCAGTTCTTC.

The CDR3, as DNA: TGCGCCAGCAGCTTCGGCCAGGAGACCCAGTACTTC. Protein: CASSFGQETQYF. J is TRBJ2-5 and V is TRBV5-1; D call uncertain. Germline CDR1 reads SGHRS; CDR2 reads YFSETQ. The CDR3 spans 12 residues. V shed 2 bases and J shed 5 bases, with 7 bases lying between them.

This CDR3 reads CASSLEVGNTEAFF. CDR3 DNA sequence: TGTGCCAGCAGCTTAGAGGTCGGGAACACTGAAGCTTTCTTT. The chain links TRBV7-8 to TRBJ1-1; D is unclear. Germline V gene sequence: CDR1 SGHVS, CDR2 FQNEAQ. Trimming cost V 1 base and J 1 base, with 7 bases left between them. The CDR3 has 14 residues.

The chain uses TRBV7-3 and TRBJ2-2; a possible D gene is TRBD2 (6 bases). The CDR3 covers 13 residues. Per germline, CDR1 SGHTA and CDR2 FQGTGA. The V end lost 6 bases, the J end lost 7 bases, and 12 bases lay between the germline ends. CDR3 residues: CASSFGGDGELFF. CDR3 DNA: TGTGCCAGCAGTTTCGGGGGAGACGGGGAGCTGTTTTTT.

J is TRBJ2-3 and V is TRBV2, with 9 nucleotides matching TRBD2. The CDR3 contains 17 residues. CDR1 and CDR2 (germline): SNHLY, FYNNEI. V lost 5 bases, J lost 1 base, and 10 bases stayed unmatched. The CDR3 is CASSSRTLAGRTDTQYF. Here the CDR3 DNA reads TGTGCCAGCAGTTCCCGCACACTAGCGGGCCGCACAGATACGCAGTATTTT.

The rearrangement uses TRBV28 and TRBJ1-5; 8 bases are shared with TRBD1. The CDR3 is 15 amino acids. Trimming at V came to 3 bases and at J to 5 bases, leaving 6 bases not matched to a gene. Germline lookup yields CDR1 MDHEN and CDR2 SYDVKM. CDR3 in amino acids: CASSFRTGWDQPQHF. The CDR3 nucleotides are TGTGCCAGCAGTTTTAGGACAGGGTGGGATCAGCCCCAGCATTTT.

V gene TRBV10-3 combines with J gene TRBJ1-1; D remains unclear. This CDR3 contains 13 residues. CDR1 and CDR2 (germline): ENHRY, SYGVKD. The ends were cut back, 3 bases at V and 4 bases at J, with 9 bases in the middle. The CDR3 protein is CAISEGGRTEAFF. The DNA for the CDR3 is TGTGCCATCAGTGAAGGAGGGCGCACTGAAGCTTTCTTT.

The chain joins TRBV30 to TRBJ1-1; D not resolved. The CDR3 consists of 14 residues. Germline CDR1 GTSNPN, CDR2 SVGIG (reference sequence). The V and J ends lost 4 bases and 0 bases respectively, with 12 bases between them. CDR3 sequence (DNA): TGTGCCTGGACTACGGGAGCGATGAACACTGAAGCTTTCTTT. Amino acid sequence: CAWTTGAMNTEAFF.

V and J are TRBV2 and TRBJ2-2; perhaps D is TRBD1 or TRBD2 (6 bases each). The CDR3 runs to 15 residues. In germline, CDR1 is SNHLY, CDR2 FYNNEI. The V and J ends lost 8 bases and 4 bases respectively, with 17 bases between them. CDR3 nucleotide sequence: TGTGCCAGCTTGTATACGGGGGCAGGCACCGGGGAGCTGTTTTTT. It yields the protein CASLYTGAGTGELFF.

This chain links TRBV5-1 with TRBJ2-3; 11 bases match TRBD2. This CDR3 has 18 amino acids. In germline, CDR1 is SGHRS, CDR2 YFSETQ. V dropped 1 base and J dropped 4; count of bases not matched to a gene: 11. CDR3 region: CASSLLNSGGAGADTQYF. The CDR3 DNA is TGCGCCAGCAGCTTGTTAAATAGCGGGGGGGCTGGGGCAGATACGCAGTATTTT.

The CDR3 DNA sequence: TGTGCCAGCGGAAATCGAGGGACCTCAGTGGACGAGCAGTACTTC. Its translation is CASGNRGTSVDEQYF. The chain joins TRBV28 to TRBJ2-7; D possibly uses TRBD1 or TRBD2 (5 bases each). Germline CDR1 is MDHEN and CDR2 is SYDVKM. CDR3 size: 15 residues. The V and J ends lost 8 bases and 5 bases respectively, with 22 bases between them.

The chain combines TRBV6-5 with TRBJ2-7; possibly TRBD1 or TRBD2 for D (6 bases each). This CDR3 contains 14 residues. Germline CDR1 and CDR2: MNHEY and SVGAGI. V lost 6 bases and J 7 bases, leaving 19 bases between the germline ends. In nucleotides, the CDR3 is TGTGCCAGCAGCCCCCGCGGAGGGGGGTTAGAGCAGTACTTC. Amino acid sequence: CASSPRGGGLEQYF.

The chain carries TRBV28 and TRBJ1-6, with D perhaps matching TRBD1 (5 bases). In germline, CDR1 is MDHEN, CDR2 SYDVKM. V shed 7 bases and J shed 3 bases, with 13 bases lying between them. This CDR3 spans 15 amino acids. The CDR3 nucleotides are TGTGCCAGCATCCGGGACCGGAACTATAATTCACCCCTCCACTTT. Residues: CASIRDRNYNSPLHF.

V gene TRBV28 combines with J gene TRBJ1-1, with a weak D call TRBD1 (6 bases). The CDR3 length is 16 residues. V was shortened by 4 bases and J by 3 bases, with 18 bases between the two germline ends. Germline values: CDR1 MDHEN, CDR2 SYDVKM. The CDR3 protein is CASSSLRGRGYTEAFF. As DNA, the CDR3 is TGTGCCAGCAGTTCCTTAAGGGGGAGAGGATACACTGAAGCTTTCTTT.

The V and J genes are TRBV30 and TRBJ1-4; 7 bases map to TRBD1. The CDR3 consists of 12 residues. In germline, CDR1 is GTSNPN, CDR2 SVGIG (reference sequence). V was clipped by 7 bases and J by 12 bases; unmatched bases: 11. As DNA, the CDR3 is TGTGCCTTGGGACAGACCCAAGGGCAACTGTTTTTT. Residues: CALGQTQGQLFF.

The chain carries TRBV4-1 and TRBJ1-5; D might be TRBD1 (5 bases). Germline CDR1 MGHRA, CDR2 YSYEKL. V was shortened by 4 bases and J by 5 bases, with 9 bases between the two germline ends. The CDR3 consists of 13 residues. In DNA, the CDR3 is TGCGCCAGCAGCCGAGAGGGGTATCAGCCCCAGCATTTT. This codes for CASSREGYQPQHF.

The DNA of the CDR3 is TGCGCCAGCAGCCAAGGAATTCTCGAGGCCAGGGAGACCCAGTACTTC. This sequence encodes CASSQGILEARETQYF. The V and J genes are TRBV4-1 and TRBJ2-5; no clear D. The CDR3 consists of 16 residues. The V end was cut by 1 base, the J end by 5 bases, with 17 bases between. The germline gives CDR1 MGHRA, CDR2 YSYEKL.